The 12 T cell receptor beta chains below come from one sample, sequenced in a study of T cells in narcolepsy (dated by TCRdb to the late 2010s). Library preparation employed the immunoSEQ multiplex PCR assay. What TCRdb holds here is the immuneACCESS table cut down to in-frame rearrangements. Part of the clones is not present; checked against another copy, under half of the missing clones reflect an unresolved V gene, and the others are unexplained. The sample table records 30,000 to 40,000 clones; roughly 87% of these occur just once. The ten most abundant clones make up around 0.9% of the sample. Sequencing was carried out using CD45RA- memory CD4+ T cells from PBMCs. The cell subset or site label for this specimen denotes: memory T cells sorted ex vivo from peripheral blood. The source is a human donor with narcolepsy.

The CDR3 DNA reads TGTGCCAGCAGCCAAGGGGCAGCGGGGAACGGGGAGCTGTTTTTT. Translated: CASSQGAAGNGELFF. The chain has TRBV4-2 and TRBJ2-2; 7 bases fit TRBD2. Germline trimming cut 1 base from V and 7 bases from J; bases unmatched to any gene: 6. Germline V lookup: CDR1 LGHNA, CDR2 YNFKEQ. The CDR3 spans 15 residues.

This clone has a handful of counts. CDR3 loop: CASSYRGQGSYGYTF. CDR3 nucleotide sequence: TGTGCCAGCAGCTACCGGGGACAGGGGTCGTATGGCTACACCTTC. The genes are TRBV7-2 and TRBJ1-2, with 10 positions matching TRBD1. Germline lookup yields CDR1 SGHTA and CDR2 FQGNSA. The CDR3 covers 15 residues. V trimming: 4 bases; J trimming: 5 bases; junction bases outside the gene matches: 7.

This rearrangement joins TRBV9 to TRBJ2-7, with 13 bases aligning to TRBD2. V lost 4 bases, J lost 3 bases, and 4 bases stayed unmatched. The CDR3 covers 15 residues. CDR1 is SGDLS and CDR2 is YYNGEE in the germline V gene. The CDR3 protein is CASSTGTSGNYEQYF. DNA of the CDR3: TGTGCCAGCAGCACAGGGACTAGCGGGAACTACGAGCAGTACTTC.

The V gene is TRBV16, the J gene TRBJ2-5; possibly TRBD1 or TRBD2 for D (5 bases each). The germline V gene has CDR1 KGHSY and CDR2 FQNENV. This CDR3 is built from 14 residues. V was pared by 7 bases and J by 5 bases, with 17 bases between. This chain's CDR3 is CASKLMRGVETQYF. CDR3 sequence (DNA): TGTGCCAGCAAACTAATGAGAGGGGTCGAGACCCAGTACTTC.

This chain uses TRBV29-1 with TRBJ2-1, with TRBD2 as a possible D gene (5 bases). The CDR3 has 15 amino acids. Germline V gene lookup returns CDR1 SQVTM and CDR2 ANQGSEA. The V end lost 2 bases, the J end lost 4 bases, and 15 bases lay between the germline ends. CDR3 coding DNA: TGCAGCGTTGAATACCTTAGGGAGAGGTACAATGAGCAGTTCTTC. Its translation is CSVEYLRERYNEQFF.

The chain combines TRBV19 with TRBJ1-2, with D possibly matching TRBD1 (6 bases). CDR1 and CDR2 (germline): LNHDA, SQIVND (reference sequence). The CDR3 length is 16 residues. Deletions cut 6 bases from V and 4 bases from J, with 21 bases between. This chain's CDR3 is CASRPRDTRSAYGYTF. In DNA form, the CDR3 reads TGTGCCAGTAGGCCCCGGGACACCCGATCGGCCTATGGCTACACCTTC.

This CDR3 reads CASSLSGTTALYQETQYF. The DNA of the CDR3 is TGTGCCAGCAGTCTCTCGGGGACGACAGCCTTGTACCAAGAGACCCAGTACTTC. The V gene is TRBV28, the J gene TRBJ2-5; TRBD1 or TRBD2 may be the D gene (5 bases each). The CDR3 covers 18 residues. Germline V CDR1 and CDR2: MDHEN, SYDVKM. The V end lost 5 bases, the J end lost 0 bases, and 22 bases lay between the germline ends.

The rearrangement joins TRBV29-1 to TRBJ1-3; D uncertain. CDR3 length: 11 amino acids. Trimming cost V 7 bases and J 4 bases, with 8 bases left between them. Germline V CDR1 and CDR2: SQVTM, ANQGSEA. The CDR3 DNA follows: TGCAGCGCCCAACAGGGAAACACCATATATTTT. It specifies CSAQQGNTIYF.

V usage is TRBV4-3 and J usage is TRBJ1-2; 10 bases fit TRBD1. Germline V CDR1 and CDR2: LGHNA, YSLEER. V gave up 4 bases and J gave up 5 bases; unmatched junction bases: 16. CDR3 length equals 18 residues. CDR3 protein: CASSPDSGQGKVKYGYTF. The CDR3 nucleotides read TGCGCCAGCAGCCCGGACTCGGGACAGGGGAAAGTAAAGTATGGCTACACCTTC.

The rearrangement links TRBV18 to TRBJ2-5, with unresolved D. Trimming pared 4 bases from V and 2 bases from J, leaving 8 bases between. This CDR3 region has 13 residues. Germline V gene data show CDR1 as KGHSH and CDR2 as LQKENI. This chain's CDR3 is CASSQEIQETQYF. CDR3 bases: TGTGCCAGCTCACAGGAGATACAAGAGACCCAGTACTTC.

J is TRBJ1-3 and V is TRBV27, with TRBD1 as a possible D gene (6 bases). V was trimmed by 3 bases and J by 0 bases, leaving 6 bases between them. Germline values: CDR1 MNHEY, CDR2 SMNVEV (reference sequence). The CDR3 runs 14 residues. The DNA of the CDR3 is TGTGCCAGCAGTTTCAGGGGCTCTGGAAACACCATATATTTT. Translating it yields CASSFRGSGNTIYF.

The chain's CDR3 is CASSPRQLLYGYTF. The CDR3 region has the DNA TGTGCCAGCAGTCCCCGACAGCTTCTCTATGGCTACACCTTC. This chain joins TRBV28 and TRBJ1-2, with a weak D call TRBD1 (5 bases). From germline, CDR1 is MDHEN and CDR2 SYDVKM. The CDR3 spans 14 residues. Trimming cost V 5 bases and J 4 bases, with 14 bases left between them.